This TCR beta chain is drawn from a study of cytomegalovirus exposure and HLA in healthy donors. Each of the donors was a healthy bone marrow donor. Notes on the study in general: Listed as cytomegalovirus-associated were 150 or so TCR beta chains. Further analysis, carried out later, found HLA-associated TCR beta chains more clonally expanded than equally common other chains.

Germline CDR1 is SQVTM and CDR2 is ANQGSEA. The CDR3 is made up of 15 amino acids, end residues included. This PCR relied on a set of 60 Vbeta primers and 13 Jbeta primers. Using immunoSEQ multiplex PCR, the repertoire was profiled, and TCRdb retains in-frame clones only, with some absent. The data contain some 270,000 clones, 75% to 85% of them seen just once; the ten biggest clones take up more than 0.3%. As concerns this clone: Its specificity is not known. Because the CDR3's place on the DNA is in doubt, the DNA is left out and the CDR3 is given as listed by TCRdb.

The TCR originated in a girl aged 2 to 10 in good health and CMV-seronegative. Sequences were obtained from PBMCs. The chain combines TRBV29-1 with TRBJ2-1; TRBD2, the table's D call, lacks a check against the DNA. CDR3 protein: CSVAAGTSGGLRQLF.